This T cell receptor beta chain is from a study of blood T cell repertoires in COVID-19. Study information: The samples span acute and convalescent COVID-19 from the United States, Italy and Spain. T cells, B-cell-depleted T cells, or PBMCs supplied cDNA or gDNA.

Using immunoSEQ multiplex PCR, the repertoire was profiled, and TCRdb retains in-frame clones only, with some absent. The sample lists about 36,000 clones; over 75% were seen once. The V end lost 6 bases, the J end lost 5 bases, and 11 bases lay between the germline ends. Germline lookup yields CDR1 MNHEY and CDR2 SVGAGI. This CDR3 spans 13 amino acids. The specimen was peripheral blood. This chain connects TRBV6-5 to TRBJ2-1; tentatively, D is TRBD2 (6 bases). The sequence came from a human donor in a cohort sampled during active COVID-19. CDR3 sequence: CASRGAGHNEQFF. The CDR3, as DNA: TGTGCCAGCAGGGGAGCGGGCCACAATGAGCAGTTCTTC.